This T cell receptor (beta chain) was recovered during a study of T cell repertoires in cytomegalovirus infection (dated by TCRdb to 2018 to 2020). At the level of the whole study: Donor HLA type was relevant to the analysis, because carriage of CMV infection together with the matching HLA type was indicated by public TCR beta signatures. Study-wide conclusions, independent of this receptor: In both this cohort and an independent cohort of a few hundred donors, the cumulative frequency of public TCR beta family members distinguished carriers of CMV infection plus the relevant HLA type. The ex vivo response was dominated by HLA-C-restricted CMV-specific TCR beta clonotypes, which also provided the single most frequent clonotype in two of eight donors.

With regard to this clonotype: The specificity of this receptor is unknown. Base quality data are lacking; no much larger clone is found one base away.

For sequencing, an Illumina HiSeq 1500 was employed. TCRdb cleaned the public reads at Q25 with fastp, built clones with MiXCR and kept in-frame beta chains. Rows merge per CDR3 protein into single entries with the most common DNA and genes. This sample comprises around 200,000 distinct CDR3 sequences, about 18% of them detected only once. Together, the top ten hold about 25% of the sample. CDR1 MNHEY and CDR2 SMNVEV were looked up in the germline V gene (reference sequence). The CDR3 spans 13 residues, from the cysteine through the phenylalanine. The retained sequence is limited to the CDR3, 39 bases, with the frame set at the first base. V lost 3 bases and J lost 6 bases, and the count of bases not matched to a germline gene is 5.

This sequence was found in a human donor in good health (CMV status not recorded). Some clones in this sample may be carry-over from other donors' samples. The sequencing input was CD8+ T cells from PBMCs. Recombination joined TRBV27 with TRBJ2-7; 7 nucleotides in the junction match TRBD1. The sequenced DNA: TGTGCCAGCAGTTTCCAGGGGGTGCGCGAGCAGTACTTC. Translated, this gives CASSFQGVREQYF.